This T cell receptor (beta chain) was documented in a study of cytomegalovirus exposure and HLA in healthy donors. The CDR3 contains 13 residues. Trimming left V 4 bases short and J 5 bases short, with 12 bases between. Germline V lookup: CDR1 SGHRS, CDR2 YFSETQ. The study's findings and limits: The authors judged a highly shared variant cluster likely a sequencing artifact.

As regards this clone: Its antigen is not known. Other DNA sequences in the sample encode the same CDR3.

PCR amplification relied on 60 Vbeta primers (plus 13 Jbeta primers). Measured with immunoSEQ multiplex PCR; TCRdb has only the in-frame clones, and not every one. The repertoire holds 150,000 to 200,000 clones, around four fifths seen once, with 6% to 8% in the top ten. The sequence derives from a male donor in good health and CMV-seropositive. Input material: PBMCs. The gene calls are TRBV5-1 and TRBJ1-1, with no clear D. CDR3 DNA sequence: TGCGCCAGCAGCCCCCTGGGAGGAACTGAAGCTTTCTTT. This codes for CASSPLGGTEAFF.